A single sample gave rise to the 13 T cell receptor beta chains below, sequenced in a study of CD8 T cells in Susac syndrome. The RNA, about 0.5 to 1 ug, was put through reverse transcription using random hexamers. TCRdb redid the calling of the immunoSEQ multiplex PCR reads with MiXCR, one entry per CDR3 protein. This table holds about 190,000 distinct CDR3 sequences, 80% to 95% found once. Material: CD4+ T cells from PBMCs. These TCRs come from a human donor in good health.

The CDR3, as DNA: TGTGCCAGCAGTGAAGAACGACAGGGAAACTATGGCTACACCTTC. Its translation: CASSEERQGNYGYTF. This chain joins TRBV2 and TRBJ1-2; TRBD1 matches 7 bases. The germline V gene has CDR1 SNHLY and CDR2 FYNNEI. V lost 1 base to trimming and J lost 2 bases; unmatched junction nucleotides: 4. The CDR3 is 15 amino acids.

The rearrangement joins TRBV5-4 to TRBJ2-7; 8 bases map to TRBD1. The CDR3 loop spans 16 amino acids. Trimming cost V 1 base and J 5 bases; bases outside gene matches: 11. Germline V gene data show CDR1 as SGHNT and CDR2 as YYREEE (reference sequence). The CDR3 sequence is CASSLSSTGGYHEQYF. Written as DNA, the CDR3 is TGTGCCAGCAGCTTGTCTTCCACAGGGGGTTACCACGAGCAGTACTTC.

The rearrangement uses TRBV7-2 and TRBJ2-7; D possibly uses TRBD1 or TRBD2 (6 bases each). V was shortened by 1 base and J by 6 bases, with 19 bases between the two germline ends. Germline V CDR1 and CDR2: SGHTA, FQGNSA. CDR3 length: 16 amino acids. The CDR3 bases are TGTGCCAGCAGCTTAGTAGAGGGGGGCGGATTCTTCGAGCAGTACTTC. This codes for CASSLVEGGGFFEQYF.

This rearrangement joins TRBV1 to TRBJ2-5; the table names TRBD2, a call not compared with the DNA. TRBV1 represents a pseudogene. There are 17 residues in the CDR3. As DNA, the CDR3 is TGCACCAGCAGTCGGGGGACTAGCGGGGGGCCGGGCGGGACCCAGTACTTC. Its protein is CTSSRGTSGGPGGTQYF.

CDR3 DNA: TGTGCCAGCATGCGGCTGGGTGCCAATCAGCCCCAGCATTTT. This codes for CASMRLGANQPQHF. V gene TRBV27 combines with J gene TRBJ1-5; D gene uncertain. This CDR3 is 14 amino acids long. CDR1 and CDR2 from the germline V gene are MNHEY and SMNVEV (reference sequence). V dropped 7 bases and J dropped 3 bases, with 13 bases sitting between them.

For the CDR3, the DNA is TGTGCCAGCAGTACCTCGTTGACTGAAGCTTTCTTT. Protein: CASSTSLTEAFF. The V call is TRBV28, the J call TRBJ1-1; D call uncertain. Trimming cost V 5 bases and J 5 bases, with 9 bases left between them. CDR1 and CDR2 from the germline V gene are MDHEN and SYDVKM. The CDR3 runs 12 residues. The complete variable domain, with remaining parts taken from reference TRBV28 and TRBJ1-1, reads DVKVTQSSRYLVKRTGEKVFLECVQDMDHENMFWYRQDPGLGLRLIYFSYDVKMKEKGDIPEGYSVSREKKERFSLILESASTNQTSMYLCASSTSLTEAFFGQGTRLTVV.

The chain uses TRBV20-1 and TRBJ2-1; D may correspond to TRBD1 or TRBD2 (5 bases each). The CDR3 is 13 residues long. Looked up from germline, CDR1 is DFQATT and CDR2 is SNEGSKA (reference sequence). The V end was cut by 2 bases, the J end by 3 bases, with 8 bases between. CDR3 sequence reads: CSARRDLYNEQFF. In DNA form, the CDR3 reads TGCAGTGCTAGACGGGACCTCTACAATGAGCAGTTCTTC.

The CDR3 loop reads CASSYAGTSGASSNTDTQYF. CDR3 bases: TGTGCCAGCAGTTACGCGGGGACTAGCGGGGCAAGTTCGAACACAGATACGCAGTATTTT. The chain combines TRBV6-2 or TRBV6-3 with TRBJ2-3; 13 bases align to TRBD2. V gave up 2 bases and J gave up 2 bases; unmatched junction bases: 13. The CDR3 loop spans 20 amino acids. CDR1 and CDR2 from the germline V gene are MNHEY and SVGEGT.

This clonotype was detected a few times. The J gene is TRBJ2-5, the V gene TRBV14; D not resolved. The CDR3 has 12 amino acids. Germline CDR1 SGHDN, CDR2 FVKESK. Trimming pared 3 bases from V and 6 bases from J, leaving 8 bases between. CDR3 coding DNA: TGTGCCAGCAGCCAGTCCACCCAGACCCAGTACTTC. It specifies CASSQSTQTQYF.

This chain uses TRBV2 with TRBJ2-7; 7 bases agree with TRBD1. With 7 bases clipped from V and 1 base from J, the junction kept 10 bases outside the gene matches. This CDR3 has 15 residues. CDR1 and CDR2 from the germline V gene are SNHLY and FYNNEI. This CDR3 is CASIEGAQRSYEQYF. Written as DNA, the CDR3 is TGTGCCAGCATCGAGGGGGCGCAAAGGTCCTACGAGCAGTACTTC.

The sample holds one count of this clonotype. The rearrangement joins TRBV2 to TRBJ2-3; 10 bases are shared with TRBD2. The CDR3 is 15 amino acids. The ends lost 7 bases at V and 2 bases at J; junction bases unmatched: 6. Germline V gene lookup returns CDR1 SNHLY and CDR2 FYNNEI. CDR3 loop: CASTMTSGSTDTQYF. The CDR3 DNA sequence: TGTGCCAGCACCATGACTAGCGGGTCCACAGATACGCAGTATTTT.

For the CDR3, the DNA is TGTGCCAGCAGCGCCGGCGTGGGATCTGGGGCCAACGTCCTGACTTTC. Its translation: CASSAGVGSGANVLTF. This sequence joins TRBV9 and TRBJ2-6; no reliable D call. The CDR3 consists of 16 residues. Trimming shortened V by 3 bases and J by 1 base, and 11 bases separated the two germline ends. Germline V gives CDR1 SGDLS, CDR2 YYNGEE.

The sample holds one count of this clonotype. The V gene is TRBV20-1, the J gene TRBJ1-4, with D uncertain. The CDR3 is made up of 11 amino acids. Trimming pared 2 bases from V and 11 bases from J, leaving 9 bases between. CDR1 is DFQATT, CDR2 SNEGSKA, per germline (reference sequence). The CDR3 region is CSARSMKKLFF. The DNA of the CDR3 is TGCAGTGCTAGATCCATGAAGAAACTGTTTTTT.